At least ten counts were recorded for the clone carrying this T cell receptor beta chain. Its specificity is unknown. This record comes from a study of breast tumors, draining lymph nodes, adjacent tissues. TCRdb used MiXCR to reprocess the multiplex PCR reads, holding one entry per CDR3 protein. The sample lists approximately 280,000 distinct CDR3 sequences; roughly 31% were seen once. Between the trimmed V and J ends, which lost 0 bases and 6 bases, there was a span of 15 bases. CDR1 and CDR2 from the germline V gene are DFQATT and SNEGSKA (reference sequence). The CDR3 has 14 residues. Whole-study findings and limits: Compared with lymph nodes, tumors were less diverse; compared with nontumor tissue, more.

The lymph nodes were axillary draining lymph nodes from breast cancer patients. This sequence was found in a female donor with breast cancer. Some clones in this sample may be carry-over from other donors' samples. Input material: axillary lymph node tissue. V and J are TRBV20-1 and TRBJ2-7; D gene uncertain. The CDR3 DNA reads TGCAGTGCTAGAGAGGTCGAGCCGGTGGGCGAGCAGTACTTC. Encoded protein: CSAREVEPVGEQYF.